The 7 T cell receptor beta chains listed next were all sequenced from one sample in a study of identical twins listed by TCRdb under 2016. The library came from 5' RACE. Sequenced using an Illumina HiSeq 2000. TCRdb handled the public reads itself, with Q25 trimming in fastp and clone calling in MiXCR, and kept productive beta chains. Each entry merges the rows of one CDR3 protein and shows their most common DNA and genes. The sample table lists 450,000 or so distinct CDR3 sequences, more than 13% of them with a count of one. The ten most abundant clones make up about 0.52% of the sample. These same data were also listed under a study on yellow fever vaccine responses in identical twins.

The sample was CD4+ T cells sorted from blood. Receptors originate from a woman younger than 35 in good health.

The rearrangement uses TRBV27 and TRBJ2-7, with TRBD2 identical over 14 bases. Germline V gives CDR1 MNHEY, CDR2 SMNVEV (reference sequence). The CDR3 covers 18 residues. V lost 0 bases and J lost 1; bases outside the gene matches: 5. This chain's CDR3 is CASSLSGLAGGRSYEQYF. CDR3 sequence (DNA): TGTGCCAGCAGTTTATCTGGACTAGCGGGAGGCCGTTCCTACGAGCAGTACTTC.

This clonotype was recorded many times. V usage is TRBV27 and J usage is TRBJ2-1; TRBD2 aligns across 10 bases. The V gene end was trimmed by 5 bases and the J gene end by 14 bases; junction bases not matched to a gene: 12. The germline CDR1 and CDR2 sequences are MNHEY and SMNVEV (reference sequence). The CDR3 runs 14 residues. CDR3 bases: TGTGCCAGCAGTCCCGTAGCGGGAGGATTCTATAAGTTCTTC. It is translated as CASSPVAGGFYKFF.

This clonotype has more than one count but fewer than ten. The rearrangement uses TRBV2 and TRBJ1-2; D ambiguous. The CDR3 covers 13 residues. Trimming shortened V by 10 bases and J by 2 bases, and 14 bases separated the two germline ends. CDR1 SNHLY and CDR2 FYNNEI come from the germline V gene. The CDR3 nucleotides are TGTGCCAACACTCGGACGGGAAACTATGGCTACACCTTC. This codes for CANTRTGNYGYTF.

Only a few counts were recorded for this clonotype. The chain combines TRBV5-1 with TRBJ2-3, with D possibly being TRBD1 or TRBD2 (6 bases each). Between the trimmed V and J ends, which lost 5 bases and 4 bases, there was a span of 17 bases. Germline lookup yields CDR1 SGHRS and CDR2 YFSETQ. The CDR3 has 15 residues. The CDR3 spells CASSGGRGVPDTQYF. CDR3 sequence (DNA): TGCGCCAGCAGTGGGGGGCGGGGAGTCCCAGATACGCAGTATTTT.

This clonotype was counted between two and nine times. V gene TRBV2 combines with J gene TRBJ1-2; D may be TRBD1 (5 bases). Per germline, CDR1 SNHLY and CDR2 FYNNEI. The CDR3 is 12 residues long. V shed 7 bases and J shed 4 bases, with 10 bases lying between them. The CDR3 here is CASNRDGYGYTF. The CDR3 DNA is TGTGCCAGCAATCGGGACGGCTATGGCTACACCTTC.

This chain links TRBV4-3 with TRBJ2-7, with a weak D call TRBD2 (6 bases). Trimming removed 4 bases at V and 2 bases at J, with 18 bases between. CDR3 length: 16 amino acids. The germline V gene has CDR1 LGHNA and CDR2 YSLEER. In DNA form, the CDR3 reads TGCGCCAGCAGCCCTGCCCGGGGAGGCGGCGCCTACGAGCAGTACTTC. This translates into CASSPARGGGAYEQYF.

The chain recombines TRBV4-3 with TRBJ2-7; D is perhaps TRBD2 (6 bases). CDR1 is LGHNA, CDR2 YSLEER, per germline. V lost 3 bases, J lost 2 bases, and 20 bases lay in between. The CDR3 totals 17 residues. The CDR3 region is CASSHTGRRRGAYEQYF. DNA of the CDR3: TGCGCCAGCAGCCACACCGGTCGGCGGAGGGGTGCCTACGAGCAGTACTTC.